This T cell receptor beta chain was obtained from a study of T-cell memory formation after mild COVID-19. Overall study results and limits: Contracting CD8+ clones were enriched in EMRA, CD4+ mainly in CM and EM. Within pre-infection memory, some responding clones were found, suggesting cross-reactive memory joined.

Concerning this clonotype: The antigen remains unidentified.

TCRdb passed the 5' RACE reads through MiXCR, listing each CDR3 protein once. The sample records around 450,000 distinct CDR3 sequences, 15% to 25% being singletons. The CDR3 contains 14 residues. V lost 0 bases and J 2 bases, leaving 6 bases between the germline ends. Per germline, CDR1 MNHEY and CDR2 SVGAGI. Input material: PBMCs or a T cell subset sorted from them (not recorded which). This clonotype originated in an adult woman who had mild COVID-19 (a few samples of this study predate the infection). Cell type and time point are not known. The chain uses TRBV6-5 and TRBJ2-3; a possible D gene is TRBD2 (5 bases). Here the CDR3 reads CASSYSEVTDTQYF. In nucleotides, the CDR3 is TGTGCCAGCAGTTACTCGGAGGTCACAGATACGCAGTATTTT.